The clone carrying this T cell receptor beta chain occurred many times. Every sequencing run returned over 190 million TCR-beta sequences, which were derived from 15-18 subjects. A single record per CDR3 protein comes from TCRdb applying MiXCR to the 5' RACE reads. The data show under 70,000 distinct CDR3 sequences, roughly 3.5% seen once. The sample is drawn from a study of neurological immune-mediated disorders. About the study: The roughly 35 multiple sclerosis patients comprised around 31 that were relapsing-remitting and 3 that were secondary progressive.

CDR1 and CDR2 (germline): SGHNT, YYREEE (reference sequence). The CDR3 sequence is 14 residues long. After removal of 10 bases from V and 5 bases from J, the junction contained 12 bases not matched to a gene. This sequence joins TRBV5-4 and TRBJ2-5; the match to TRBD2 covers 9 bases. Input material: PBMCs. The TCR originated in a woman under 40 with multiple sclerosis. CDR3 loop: CAAETSGGMETQYF. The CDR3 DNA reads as TGTGCCGCCGAGACTAGCGGAGGGATGGAGACCCAGTACTTC.